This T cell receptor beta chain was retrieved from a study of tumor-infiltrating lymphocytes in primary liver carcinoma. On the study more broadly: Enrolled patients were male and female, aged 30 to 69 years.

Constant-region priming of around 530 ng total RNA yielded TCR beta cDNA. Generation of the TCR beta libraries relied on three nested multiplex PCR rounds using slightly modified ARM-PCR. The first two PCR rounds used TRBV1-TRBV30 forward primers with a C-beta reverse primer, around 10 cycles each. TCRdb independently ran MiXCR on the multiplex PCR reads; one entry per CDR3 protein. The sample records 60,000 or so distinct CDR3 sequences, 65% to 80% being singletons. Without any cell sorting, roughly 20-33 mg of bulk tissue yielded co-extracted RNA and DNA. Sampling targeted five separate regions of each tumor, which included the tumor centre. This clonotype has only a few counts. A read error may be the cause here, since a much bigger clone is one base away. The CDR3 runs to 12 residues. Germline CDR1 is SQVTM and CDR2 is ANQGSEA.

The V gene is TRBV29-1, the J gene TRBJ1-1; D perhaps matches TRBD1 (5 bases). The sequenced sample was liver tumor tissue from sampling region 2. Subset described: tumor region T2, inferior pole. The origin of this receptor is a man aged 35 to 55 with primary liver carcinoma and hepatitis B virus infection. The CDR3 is CSVDGGPREALF. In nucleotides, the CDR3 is TGCAGCGTTGACGGGGGTCCCAGGGAGGCTCTCTTT.